These 21 T cell receptor beta chains were all obtained from the same sample, sequenced in a study of blood T cell repertoires in COVID-19. The data were produced by immunoSEQ multiplex PCR, yet TCRdb's version contains in-frame clones alone and is incomplete. Found here are about 98,000 clones, 70% to 90% of them singletons; the top ten hold roughly 4.3%. Source material: peripheral blood. The receptors derive from an older man with acute or convalescent COVID-19.

In this sample, this clone turned up once. The chain uses TRBV5-1 and TRBJ2-3, with 12 bases that match TRBD2. The germline V gene encodes CDR1 SGHRS and CDR2 YFSETQ. V shed 4 bases and J 4 bases; nucleotides not matched to a gene: 7. CDR3 length: 16 residues. The DNA for the CDR3 is TGCGCCAGCAGCCCGCAGACTAGCGGGGGCCCAGATACGCAGTATTTT. It translates to CASSPQTSGGPDTQYF.

The V gene is TRBV7-8, the J gene TRBJ2-7; 7 bases match TRBD2. Germline V gene data show CDR1 as SGHVS and CDR2 as FQNEAQ. This CDR3 has 16 amino acids. The trim removed 0 bases at V and 7 bases at J, leaving 12 bases unmatched. CDR3 sequence reads: CASSLAGPSGAFEQYF. The CDR3 DNA follows: TGTGCCAGCAGCTTAGCTGGGCCGAGCGGGGCATTTGAGCAGTACTTC.

This sequence joins TRBV5-1 and TRBJ1-3; D gene unclear. V shed 0 bases and J shed 3 bases, with 13 bases lying between them. Germline V lookup: CDR1 SGHRS, CDR2 YFSETQ. The CDR3 contains 16 residues. In DNA form, the CDR3 reads TGCGCCAGCAGCTTGGCCGGCGGGGTAGTTGGAAACACCATATATTTT. It encodes CASSLAGGVVGNTIYF.

The chain recombines TRBV29-1 with TRBJ1-3; 10 bases map to TRBD1. This CDR3 has 15 residues. J lost 4 bases, V lost 4 bases, and 7 bases had no gene match. Germline assignment: CDR1 SQVTM and CDR2 ANQGSEA. CDR3 amino acids: CSVVEDRGPGNTIYF. The CDR3 coding sequence is TGCAGCGTTGTAGAAGACAGGGGGCCCGGAAACACCATATATTTT.

V is TRBV5-1 and J is TRBJ2-7, with TRBD2 matching 9 bases. V lost 3 bases, J lost 6 bases, and 13 bases stayed unmatched. The germline V gene encodes CDR1 SGHRS and CDR2 YFSETQ. This CDR3 spans 16 amino acids. CDR3 sequence reads: CASSSRPASGEGEQYF. CDR3 sequence (DNA): TGCGCCAGCAGCTCCCGCCCCGCTAGCGGGGAGGGCGAGCAGTACTTC.

The CDR3 DNA follows: TGTGCCAGCACCCTCGACAGGGGGGATCAGCCCCAGCATTTT. It encodes CASTLDRGDQPQHF. The genes are TRBV6-5 and TRBJ1-5; 9 nucleotides line up with TRBD1. The CDR3 extends over 14 amino acids. Germline CDR1 reads MNHEY; CDR2 reads SVGAGI. The V gene end was trimmed by 7 bases and the J gene end by 5 bases; junction bases not matched to a gene: 6.

V is TRBV5-8 and J is TRBJ1-5; a weak D match, TRBD1 (6 bases). Germline lookup yields CDR1 SGHTS and CDR2 YDEGEE. The CDR3 contains 15 residues. V was clipped by 2 bases and J by 5 bases, with 14 bases between them. CDR3: CASSFRGARDQPQHF. The CDR3 DNA is TGTGCCAGCAGCTTTCGGGGGGCCCGGGATCAGCCCCAGCATTTT.

The chain combines TRBV18 with TRBJ1-1; 8 bases match TRBD1. Trimming took 3 bases from V and 5 from J; bases not matched to a gene: 8. Per the germline V gene, CDR1 is KGHSH and CDR2 is LQKENI. The CDR3 contains 15 residues. The CDR3 DNA sequence: TGTGCCAGCTCACCTCCGACAGGGGTTGGGACTGAAGCTTTCTTT. This codes for CASSPPTGVGTEAFF.

The chain is built from TRBV27 and TRBJ2-7; D might be TRBD2 (6 bases). Trimming left V 0 bases short and J 7 bases short, with 10 bases between. CDR1 is MNHEY, CDR2 SMNVEV, per germline (reference sequence). The CDR3 spans 13 residues. The CDR3 protein is CASSLSEGREQYV. The CDR3 DNA reads as TGTGCCAGCAGTTTATCGGAGGGTCGGGAGCAGTACGTC.

The J gene is TRBJ2-7, the V gene TRBV2, with 10 bases that match TRBD1. V was clipped by 3 bases and J by 4 bases; unmatched bases: 0. The CDR3 runs 13 residues. Germline-derived CDR1 and CDR2 are SNHLY and FYNNEI. The chain's CDR3 is CASSEDRGYEQYF. The CDR3 DNA is TGTGCCAGCAGTGAGGACAGGGGGTACGAGCAGTACTTC.

The chain joins TRBV29-1 to TRBJ2-3, with TRBD2 matching 7 bases. The V gene's germline CDR1 is SQVTM and CDR2 ANQGSEA. Trimming removed 3 bases from V and 3 bases from J; junction bases left unmatched: 0. The CDR3 contains 12 residues. The CDR3 sequence: CSVEGGTDTQYF. CDR3 sequence (DNA): TGCAGCGTTGAGGGGGGGACAGATACGCAGTATTTT.

The V and J genes are TRBV29-1 and TRBJ2-7; TRBD1 might be the D (5 bases). Trimming pared 3 bases from V and 2 bases from J, leaving 5 bases between. Germline values: CDR1 SQVTM, CDR2 ANQGSEA. This CDR3 has 11 amino acids. The DNA for the CDR3 is TGCAGCGTTGAGGGGCCCTACGAGCAGTACTTC. Residues: CSVEGPYEQYF.

The chain links TRBV10-3 to TRBJ2-5; weak D call: TRBD2 (7 bases). Trimming took 0 bases from V and 2 from J, leaving 13 bases between them. The CDR3 consists of 16 residues. Germline CDR1 and CDR2: ENHRY and SYGVKD. CDR3: CAISESIRGGQETQYF. In DNA form, the CDR3 reads TGTGCCATCAGTGAGTCGATCAGGGGAGGGCAAGAGACCCAGTACTTC.

The V and J genes are TRBV6-2 or TRBV6-3 and TRBJ1-4; D perhaps matches TRBD1 (6 bases). The CDR3 loop spans 15 amino acids. V lost 5 bases and J lost 4, with 14 bases in between. Looked up from germline, CDR1 is MNHEY and CDR2 is SVGEGT. CDR3 sequence: CASSLSGANNEKLFF. The DNA for the CDR3 is TGTGCCAGCAGTCTATCAGGGGCGAATAATGAAAAACTGTTTTTT.

This sequence joins TRBV9 and TRBJ2-7, with a tentative D call TRBD1 (6 bases). Trimming left V 2 bases short and J 3 bases short, with 15 bases between. Germline V gene lookup returns CDR1 SGDLS and CDR2 YYNGEE. This CDR3 has 15 residues. This chain's CDR3 is CASSVAGTSYYEQYF. CDR3 in DNA: TGTGCCAGCAGCGTCGCAGGGACAAGTTACTACGAGCAGTACTTC.

V and J are TRBV5-1 and TRBJ2-5; no definite D call. Germline CDR1 reads SGHRS; CDR2 reads YFSETQ. The CDR3 spans 14 residues. Trimming cost V 0 bases and J 7 bases, with 13 bases left between them. The CDR3 DNA follows: TGCGCCAGCAGCTTGGAAATTCAACCCGGGACCCAGTACTTC. Protein product: CASSLEIQPGTQYF.

The gene calls are TRBV24-1 and TRBJ1-2, with 11 bases identical to TRBD1. The junction had 7 bases not matched to a gene; V was cut back by 0 bases and J by 5 bases. The CDR3 is 17 residues long. Germline loops: CDR1 KGHDR, CDR2 SFDVKD. For the CDR3, the DNA is TGTGCCACCAGTGATTTGAATCCATGGGACAGGGGGTATGGCTACACCTTC. The encoded protein is CATSDLNPWDRGYGYTF.

This chain connects TRBV6-5 to TRBJ1-6, with D tentatively TRBD1 (5 bases). This CDR3 is built from 14 residues. The germline V and J ends were trimmed by 6 bases and 5 bases, with 11 bases remaining between them. CDR1 and CDR2 from the germline V gene are MNHEY and SVGAGI. The DNA for the CDR3 is TGTGCCAGCAGGGGGGGAACTAATAATTCACCCCTCCACTTT. Protein product: CASRGGTNNSPLHF.

The V and J genes are TRBV5-1 and TRBJ2-3; TRBD2 matches 10 bases. The V gene end was trimmed by 2 bases and the J gene end by 1 base; junction bases not matched to a gene: 1. This CDR3 is built from 15 residues. Germline values: CDR1 SGHRS, CDR2 YFSETQ. The chain's CDR3 is CASSFGLAGTDTQYF. As DNA, the CDR3 is TGCGCCAGCAGCTTCGGACTAGCGGGCACAGATACGCAGTATTTT.

This chain links TRBV19 with TRBJ2-1, with D possibly matching TRBD2 (7 bases). CDR3 length: 14 residues. Germline CDR1 reads LNHDA; CDR2 reads SQIVND (reference sequence). V was clipped by 7 bases and J by 4 bases, with 14 bases between them. The chain's CDR3 is CASTGGGPYNEQFF. CDR3 bases: TGTGCCAGTACCGGCGGGGGCCCATACAATGAGCAGTTCTTC.

The V gene is TRBV6-5, the J gene TRBJ1-2; a weak D match, TRBD1 (5 bases). The germline CDR1 and CDR2 sequences are MNHEY and SVGAGI. The V end was cut by 6 bases, the J end by 3 bases, with 11 bases between. The CDR3 spans 13 residues. The CDR3 loop is CASRYGADYGYTF. The CDR3 DNA follows: TGTGCCAGCAGATACGGGGCCGACTATGGCTACACCTTC.